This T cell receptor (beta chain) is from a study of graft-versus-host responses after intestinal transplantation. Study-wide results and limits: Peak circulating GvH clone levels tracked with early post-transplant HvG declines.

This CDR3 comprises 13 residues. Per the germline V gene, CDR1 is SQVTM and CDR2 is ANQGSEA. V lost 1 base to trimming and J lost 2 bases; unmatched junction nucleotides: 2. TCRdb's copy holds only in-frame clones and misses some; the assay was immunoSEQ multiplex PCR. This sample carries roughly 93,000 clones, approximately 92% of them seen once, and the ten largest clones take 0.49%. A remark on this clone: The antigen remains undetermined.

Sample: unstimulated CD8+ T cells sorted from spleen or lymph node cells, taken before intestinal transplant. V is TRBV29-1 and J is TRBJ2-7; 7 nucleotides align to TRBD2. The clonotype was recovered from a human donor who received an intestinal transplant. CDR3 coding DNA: TGCAGCGTTGAAGGGGAGGGTGCCTACGAGCAGTACTTC. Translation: CSVEGEGAYEQYF.